This TCR beta chain was found in a study of cytomegalovirus exposure and HLA in healthy donors. Findings and caveats of the study: The authors later linked a missense DCLRE1C variant to TCR beta V- and J-gene trimming.

Amplification used 60 Vbeta primers and 13 Jbeta primers. Here immunoSEQ multiplex PCR was the method, and the copy in TCRdb shows in-frame clones only, minus some. The profile shows more than 100,000 clones, 65% to 80% of them singletons. Not recorded for this donor was the CMV serostatus. The CDR3 is 13 residues long. Germline V gene data show CDR1 as SEHNR and CDR2 as FQNEAQ (reference sequence). Trimming cost V 2 bases and J 9 bases, with 11 bases left between them. This clone has more than one count but fewer than ten. Its antigen is currently unknown. This sequence originates from a human donor in good health. The sequenced material came from PBMCs. J is TRBJ2-1 and V is TRBV7-9; D is unresolved. CDR3 in amino acids: CASSLTEGAEQFF. The CDR3 DNA is TGTGCCAGCAGCTTAACAGAAGGCGCTGAGCAGTTCTTC.